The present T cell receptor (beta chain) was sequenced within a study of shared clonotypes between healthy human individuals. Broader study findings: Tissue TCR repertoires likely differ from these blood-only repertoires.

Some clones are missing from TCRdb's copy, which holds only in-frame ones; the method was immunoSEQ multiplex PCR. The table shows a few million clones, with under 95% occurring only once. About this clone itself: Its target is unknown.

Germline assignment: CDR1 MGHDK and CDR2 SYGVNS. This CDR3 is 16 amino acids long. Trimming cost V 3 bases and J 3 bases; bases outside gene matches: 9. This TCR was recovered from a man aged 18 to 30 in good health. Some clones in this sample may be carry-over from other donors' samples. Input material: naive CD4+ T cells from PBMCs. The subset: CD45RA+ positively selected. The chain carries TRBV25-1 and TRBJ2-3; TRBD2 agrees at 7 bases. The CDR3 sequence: CASSDFREAGTDTQYF. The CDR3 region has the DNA TGTGCCAGCAGTGATTTCCGGGAGGCGGGGACAGATACGCAGTATTTT.